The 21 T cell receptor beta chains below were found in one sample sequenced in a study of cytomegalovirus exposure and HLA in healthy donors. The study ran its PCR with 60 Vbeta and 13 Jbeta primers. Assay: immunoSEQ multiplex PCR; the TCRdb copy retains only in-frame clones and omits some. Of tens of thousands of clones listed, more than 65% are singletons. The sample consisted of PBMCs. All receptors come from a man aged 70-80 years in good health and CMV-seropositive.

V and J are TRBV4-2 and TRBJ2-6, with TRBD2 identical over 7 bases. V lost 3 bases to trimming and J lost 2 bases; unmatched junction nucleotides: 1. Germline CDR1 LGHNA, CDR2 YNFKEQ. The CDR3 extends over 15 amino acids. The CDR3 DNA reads TGTGCCAGCAGCCACACTAGCGCTGGGGCCAACGTCCTGACTTTC. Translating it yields CASSHTSAGANVLTF.

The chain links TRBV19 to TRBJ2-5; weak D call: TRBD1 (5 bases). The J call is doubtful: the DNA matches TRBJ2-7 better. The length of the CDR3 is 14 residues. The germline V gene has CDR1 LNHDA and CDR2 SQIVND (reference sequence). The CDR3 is CASSIREFSYEQYF. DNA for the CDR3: TGTGCCAGTAGTATCAGGGAATTTTCCTACGAGCAGTACTTC.

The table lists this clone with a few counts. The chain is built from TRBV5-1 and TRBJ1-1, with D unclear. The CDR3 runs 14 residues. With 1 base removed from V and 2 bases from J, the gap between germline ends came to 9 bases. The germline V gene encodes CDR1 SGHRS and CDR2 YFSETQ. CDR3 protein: CASSLTGGNTEAFF. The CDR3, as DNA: TGCGCCAGCAGCTTGACGGGTGGAAACACTGAAGCTTTCTTT.

CDR3 in amino acids: CASSLGGTLTDTQYF. As DNA, the CDR3 is TGTGCCAGCAGCTTAGGTGGCACCCTCACAGATACGCAGTATTTT. This sequence joins TRBV7-6 and TRBJ2-3; D is unclear. V was shortened by 1 base and J by 2 bases, with 10 bases between the two germline ends. The CDR3 covers 15 residues. Germline lookup yields CDR1 SGHVS and CDR2 FNYEAQ.

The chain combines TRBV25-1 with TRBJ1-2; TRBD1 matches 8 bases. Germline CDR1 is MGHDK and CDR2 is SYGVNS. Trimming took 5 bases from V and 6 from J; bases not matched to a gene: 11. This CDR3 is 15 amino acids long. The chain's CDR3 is CASSLRGGQDHGYTF. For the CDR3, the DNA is TGTGCCAGCAGTCTCAGGGGGGGACAGGATCATGGCTACACCTTC.

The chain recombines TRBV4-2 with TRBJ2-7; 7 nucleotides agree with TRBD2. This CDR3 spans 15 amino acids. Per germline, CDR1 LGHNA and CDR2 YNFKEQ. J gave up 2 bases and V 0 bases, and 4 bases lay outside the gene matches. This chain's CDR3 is CASSQDIAGPYEQYF. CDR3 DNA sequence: TGTGCCAGCAGCCAAGACATAGCGGGCCCCTACGAGCAGTACTTC.

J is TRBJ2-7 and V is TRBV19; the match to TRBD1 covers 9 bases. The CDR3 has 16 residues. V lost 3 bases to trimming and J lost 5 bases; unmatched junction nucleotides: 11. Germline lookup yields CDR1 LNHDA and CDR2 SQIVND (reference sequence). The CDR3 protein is CASSIGAGQGLHEQYF. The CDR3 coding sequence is TGTGCCAGTAGTATTGGCGCGGGACAGGGTCTCCACGAGCAGTACTTC.

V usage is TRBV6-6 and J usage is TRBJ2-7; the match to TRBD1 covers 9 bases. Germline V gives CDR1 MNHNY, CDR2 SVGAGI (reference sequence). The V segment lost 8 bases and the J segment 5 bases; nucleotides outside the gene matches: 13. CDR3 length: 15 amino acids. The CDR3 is CASRTAGDRANEQYF. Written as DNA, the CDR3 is TGTGCCAGCCGGACTGCGGGGGACAGGGCCAACGAGCAGTACTTC.

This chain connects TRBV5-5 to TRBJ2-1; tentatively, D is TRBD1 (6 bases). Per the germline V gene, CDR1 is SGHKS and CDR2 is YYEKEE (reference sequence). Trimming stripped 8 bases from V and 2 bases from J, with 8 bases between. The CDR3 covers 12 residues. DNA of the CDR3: TGTGCCAGTAGACAGGCCTACAATGAGCAGTTCTTC. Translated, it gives CASRQAYNEQFF. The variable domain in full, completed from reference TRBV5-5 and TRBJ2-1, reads DAGVTQSPTHLIKTRGQQVTLRCSPISGHKSVSWYQQVLGQGPQFIFQYYEKEERGRGNFPDRFSARQFPNYSSELNVNALLLGDSALYLCASRQAYNEQFFGPGTRLTVL.

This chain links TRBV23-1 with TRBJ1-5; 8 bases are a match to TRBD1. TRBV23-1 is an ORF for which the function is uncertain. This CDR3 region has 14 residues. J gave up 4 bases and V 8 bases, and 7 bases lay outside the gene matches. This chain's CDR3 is CASAPRTGNQPQHF. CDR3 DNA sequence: TGCGCCAGCGCGCCACGGACAGGGAATCAGCCCCAGCATTTT.

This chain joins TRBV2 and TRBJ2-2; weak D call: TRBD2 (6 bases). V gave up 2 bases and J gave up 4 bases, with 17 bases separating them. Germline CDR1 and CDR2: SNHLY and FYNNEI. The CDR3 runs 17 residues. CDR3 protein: CASSELGPGGGTGELFF. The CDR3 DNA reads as TGTGCCAGCAGTGAATTAGGGCCCGGGGGTGGCACCGGGGAGCTGTTTTTT. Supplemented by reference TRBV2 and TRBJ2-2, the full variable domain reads EPEVTQTPSHQVTQMGQEVILRCVPISNHLYFYWYRQILGQKVEFLVSFYNNEISEKSEIFDDQFSVERPDGSNFTLKIRSTKLEDSAMYFCASSELGPGGGTGELFFGEGSRLTVL.

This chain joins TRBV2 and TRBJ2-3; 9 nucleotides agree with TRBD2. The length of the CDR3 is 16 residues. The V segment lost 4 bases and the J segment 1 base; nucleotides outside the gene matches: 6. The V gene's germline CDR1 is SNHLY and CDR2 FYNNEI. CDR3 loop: CASSVMRGGRTDTQYF. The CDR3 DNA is TGTGCCAGCAGTGTAATGCGGGGGGGGCGCACAGATACGCAGTATTTT.

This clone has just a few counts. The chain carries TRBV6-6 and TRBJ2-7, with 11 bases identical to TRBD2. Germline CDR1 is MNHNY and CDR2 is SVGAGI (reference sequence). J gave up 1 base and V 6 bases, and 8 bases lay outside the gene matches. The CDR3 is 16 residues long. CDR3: CASSSPGLAESYEQYF. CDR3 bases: TGTGCCAGCAGCTCCCCGGGACTAGCGGAATCCTACGAGCAGTACTTC.

Here the CDR3 DNA reads TGCGCCACAACTTCTAGCGGGGAAGCTGCAGATACGCAGTATTTT. Residues: CATTSSGEAADTQYF. V gene TRBV23-1 combines with J gene TRBJ2-3, with 9 bases lining up with TRBD2. TRBV23-1 falls under the ORF class, with uncertain function. The junction had 12 bases not matched to a gene; V was cut back by 10 bases and J by 4 bases. CDR3 length: 15 residues.

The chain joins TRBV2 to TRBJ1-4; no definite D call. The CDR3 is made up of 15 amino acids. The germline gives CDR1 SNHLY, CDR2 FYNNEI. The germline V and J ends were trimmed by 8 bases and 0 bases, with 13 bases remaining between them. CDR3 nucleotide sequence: TGTGCCAGCGGCAGATCTGGAGCAACTAATGAAAAACTGTTTTTT. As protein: CASGRSGATNEKLFF. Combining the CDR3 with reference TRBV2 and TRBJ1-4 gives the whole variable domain EPEVTQTPSHQVTQMGQEVILRCVPISNHLYFYWYRQILGQKVEFLVSFYNNEISEKSEIFDDQFSVERPDGSNFTLKIRSTKLEDSAMYFCASGRSGATNEKLFFGSGTQLSVL.

The CDR3 here is CASSPGRGTDEQYF. CDR3 in DNA: TGTGCCAGCTCACCAGGCAGGGGAACCGACGAGCAGTACTTC. The J gene is TRBJ2-7, the V gene TRBV18; TRBD1 might be the D (6 bases). Germline V gives CDR1 KGHSH, CDR2 LQKENI. The CDR3 length is 14 residues. V lost 2 bases, J lost 5 bases, and 13 bases lay in between.

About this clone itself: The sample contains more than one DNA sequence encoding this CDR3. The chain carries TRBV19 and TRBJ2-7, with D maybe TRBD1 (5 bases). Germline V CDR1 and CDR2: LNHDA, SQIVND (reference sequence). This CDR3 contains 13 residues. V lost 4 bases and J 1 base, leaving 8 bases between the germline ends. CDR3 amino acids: CASSTQVSYEQYF. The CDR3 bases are TGTGCCAGTAGTACACAGGTTTCCTACGAGCAGTACTTC.

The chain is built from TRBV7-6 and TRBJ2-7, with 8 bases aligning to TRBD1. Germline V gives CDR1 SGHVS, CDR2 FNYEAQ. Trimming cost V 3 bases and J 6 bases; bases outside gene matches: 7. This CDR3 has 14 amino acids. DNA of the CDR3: TGTGCCAGCAGCTTCGGCCAGGGGGCCATCGAGCAGTACTTC. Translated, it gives CASSFGQGAIEQYF.

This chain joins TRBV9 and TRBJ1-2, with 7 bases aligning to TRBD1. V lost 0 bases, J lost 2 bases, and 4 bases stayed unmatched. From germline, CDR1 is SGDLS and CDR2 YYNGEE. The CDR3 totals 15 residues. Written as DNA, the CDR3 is TGTGCCAGCAGCGTAGAAGACAGGGCAAACTATGGCTACACCTTC. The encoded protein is CASSVEDRANYGYTF.

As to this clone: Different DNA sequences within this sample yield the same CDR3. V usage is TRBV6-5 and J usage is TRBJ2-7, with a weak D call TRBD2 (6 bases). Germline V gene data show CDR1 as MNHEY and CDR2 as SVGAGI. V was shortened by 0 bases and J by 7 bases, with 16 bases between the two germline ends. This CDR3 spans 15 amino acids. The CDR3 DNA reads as TGTGCCAGCAGTTACTCTCCGGGAGAAGGTCGAGAGCAGTACTTC. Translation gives CASSYSPGEGREQYF.

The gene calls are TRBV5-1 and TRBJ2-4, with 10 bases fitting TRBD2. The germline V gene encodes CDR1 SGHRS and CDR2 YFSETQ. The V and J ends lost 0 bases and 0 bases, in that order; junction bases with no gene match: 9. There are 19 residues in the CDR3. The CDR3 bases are TGCGCCAGCAGCTTGGGGCTAGCGGGAGACGATCTAGCCAAAAACATTCAGTACTTC. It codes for CASSLGLAGDDLAKNIQYF.